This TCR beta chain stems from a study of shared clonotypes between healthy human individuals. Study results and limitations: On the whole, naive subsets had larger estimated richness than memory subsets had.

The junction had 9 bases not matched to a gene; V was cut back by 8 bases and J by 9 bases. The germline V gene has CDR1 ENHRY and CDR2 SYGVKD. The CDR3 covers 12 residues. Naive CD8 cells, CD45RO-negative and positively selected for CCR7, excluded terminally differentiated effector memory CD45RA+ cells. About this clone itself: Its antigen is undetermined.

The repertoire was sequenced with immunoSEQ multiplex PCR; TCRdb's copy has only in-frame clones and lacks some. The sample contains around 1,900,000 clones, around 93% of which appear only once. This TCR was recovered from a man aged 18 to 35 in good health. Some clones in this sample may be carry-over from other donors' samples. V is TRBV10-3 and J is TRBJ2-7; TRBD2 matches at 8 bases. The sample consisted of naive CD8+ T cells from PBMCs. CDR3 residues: CAILQGTRGQYF. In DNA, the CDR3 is TGTGCCATCCTCCAGGGGACTAGGGGGCAGTACTTC.